This T cell receptor (beta chain) came from a study of regulatory T cells in long-lasting Graves disease. Across the study: Positivity for TSH receptor antibodies plus over 5 years of antithyroid drugs meant persistent Graves' disease. Findings and limits, study-wide: Graves' patients with persistent disease showed TCR diversity lower than patients newly diagnosed. Peripheral blood was the sole material, not thyroid tissue. Patients with persistent disease shared some 2,900 public clonotypes, outpacing the approximately 920 shared by new patients.

CDR1 and CDR2 (germline): SGHAT, FQNNGV. The CDR3 consists of 15 residues. A word on this clonotype: The antigen is unknown. A clone one base away is much larger, so this may be a read error.

Time point: persistent/refractory GD, antithyroid drugs over 5 years with positive TRAb. Preparation of the TCR library used RNA extracted from PBMCs. The authors built TCR beta libraries using iRepertoire HTBI primers and Arm-PCR of CDR3 regions. One entry per CDR3 protein, called by TCRdb with MiXCR from the multiplex PCR reads. Of roughly 400,000 distinct CDR3 sequences in the sample, under 25% were seen once. This specimen consisted of peripheral blood mononuclear cells (PBMCs), obtained when the disease was refractory, from a patient treated with antithyroid drugs. The sequence derives from a female donor with Graves disease. This sequence joins TRBV11-2 and TRBJ2-3; D might be TRBD2 (6 bases). In nucleotides, the CDR3 is TGTGCCAGCAGCCCAACGGGACTCAGCACAGATACGCGGTATTTT. It translates to CASSPTGLSTDTRYF. Looking up the rest from reference TRBV11-2 and TRBJ2-3 gives the full variable domain: EAGVAQSPRYKIIEKRQSVAFWCNPISGHATLYWYQQILGQGPKLLIQFQNNGVVDDSQLPKDRFSAERLKGVDSTLKIQPAKLEDSAVYLCASSPTGLSTDTRYFGPGTRLTVL.